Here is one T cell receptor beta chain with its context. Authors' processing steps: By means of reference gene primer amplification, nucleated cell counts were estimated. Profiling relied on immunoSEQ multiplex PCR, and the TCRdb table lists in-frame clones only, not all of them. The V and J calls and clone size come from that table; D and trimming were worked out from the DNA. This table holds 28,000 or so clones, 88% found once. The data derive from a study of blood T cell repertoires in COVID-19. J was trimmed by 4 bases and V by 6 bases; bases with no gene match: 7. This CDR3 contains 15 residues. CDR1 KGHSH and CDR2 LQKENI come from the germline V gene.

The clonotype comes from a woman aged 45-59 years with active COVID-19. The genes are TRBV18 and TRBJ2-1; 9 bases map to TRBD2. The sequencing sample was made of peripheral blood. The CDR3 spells CASSQSGGNYNEQFF. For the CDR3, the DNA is TGTGCCAGCTCTCAGAGCGGGGGGAATTACAATGAGCAGTTCTTC. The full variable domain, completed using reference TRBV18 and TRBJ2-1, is NAGVMQNPRHLVRRRGQEARLRCSPMKGHSHVYWYRQLPEEGLKFMVYLQKENIIDESGMPKERFSAEFPKEGPSILRIQQVVRGDSAAYFCASSQSGGNYNEQFFGPGTRLTVL.